Sequencing of this TCR beta chain was carried out in a study of cytomegalovirus exposure and HLA in healthy donors. Study-wide findings and caveats: Presence/absence analyses rested on an assumption that sequencing depth was roughly uniform across donors. When analyzed later, the rates of TCR association showed variation by HLA locus, with DRB1 the most and HLA-C the fewest. Later on, an analysis found that several of the most significant clusters appeared to be linked to common viral pathogens, which included parvovirus B19.

Samples came from healthy bone marrow donors. In regard to this clone: Its antigen remains unknown.

The study ran its PCR with 60 Vbeta and 13 Jbeta primers. TCRdb's table, derived via immunoSEQ multiplex PCR, lists solely in-frame clones and lacks some. Of under 150,000 clones in the sample, roughly three quarters were seen once. Unmatched junction bases numbered 7, after V lost 5 bases and J lost 2 bases. This CDR3 is 16 amino acids long. Germline V gene sequence: CDR1 SGHTA, CDR2 FQGTGA. The source of this sequence is a man aged 18 to 30 in good health and CMV-seronegative. The material sequenced was PBMCs. The chain has TRBV7-3 and TRBJ2-3; 10 nucleotides agree with TRBD2. CDR3 sequence reads: CASSPGTSVLTDTQYF. CDR3 nucleotide sequence: TGTGCCAGCAGCCCCGGGACTAGCGTACTCACAGATACGCAGTATTTT.